These 4 T cell receptor beta chains came from one sample sequenced in a study of T cell responses to AZD1222 COVID-19 vaccine. Here immunoSEQ multiplex PCR was the method, and the copy in TCRdb shows in-frame clones only, minus some. The sample lists 200,000 to 250,000 clones, about 92% occurring once. This specimen consisted of peripheral blood, obtained on day 0 of MenACWY control vaccination. These receptor sequences come from an adult in good health.

This chain links TRBV24-1 with TRBJ1-1; weak D call: TRBD1 (5 bases). Trimming cost V 0 bases and J 1 base, with 5 bases left between them. CDR3 length: 14 residues. Germline values: CDR1 KGHDR, CDR2 SFDVKD. The CDR3 here is CATSDLRGNTEAFF. The CDR3 nucleotides are TGTGCCACCAGTGATTTGAGGGGGAACACTGAAGCTTTCTTT.

V and J are TRBV7-2 and TRBJ1-5; D perhaps matches TRBD1 (5 bases). From germline, CDR1 is SGHTA and CDR2 FQGNSA. CDR3 length: 15 amino acids. Trimming shortened V by 0 bases and J by 3 bases, and 9 bases separated the two germline ends. The DNA of the CDR3 is TGTGCCAGCAGCTTAGCCGGGGCCCTCAATCAGCCCCAGCATTTT. Translated, it gives CASSLAGALNQPQHF. The full variable domain, its missing parts supplied by reference TRBV7-2 and TRBJ1-5, is GAGVSQSPSNKVTEKGKDVELRCDPISGHTALYWYRQSLGQGLEFLIYFQGNSAPDKSGLPSDRFSAERTGGSVSTLTIQRTQQEDSAVYLCASSLAGALNQPQHFGDGTRLSIL.

V gene TRBV6-6 combines with J gene TRBJ1-6; D may be TRBD1 (5 bases). The CDR3 sequence is 16 residues long. Germline assignment: CDR1 MNHNY and CDR2 SVGAGI (reference sequence). V gave up 2 bases and J gave up 0 bases, with 8 bases separating them. The CDR3 bases are TGTGCCAGCAGTTACGGGGCGAGCTCCTATAATTCACCCCTCCACTTT. Translation: CASSYGASSYNSPLHF.

Turning to this clone: The conserved phenylalanine or tryptophan normally closing the CDR3 is absent here, so this likely arose from a read error. No DNA is shown, since the ends of the CDR3 on it are uncertain; the CDR3 is the one TCRdb lists. This chain joins TRBV28 and TRBJ2-7; the DNA was not compared with TRBD1, the D call given in the table. Germline CDR1 reads MDHEN; CDR2 reads SYDVKM. A total of 12 residues make up the CDR3, ends included. This chain's CDR3 is CASSAQQGALPL.